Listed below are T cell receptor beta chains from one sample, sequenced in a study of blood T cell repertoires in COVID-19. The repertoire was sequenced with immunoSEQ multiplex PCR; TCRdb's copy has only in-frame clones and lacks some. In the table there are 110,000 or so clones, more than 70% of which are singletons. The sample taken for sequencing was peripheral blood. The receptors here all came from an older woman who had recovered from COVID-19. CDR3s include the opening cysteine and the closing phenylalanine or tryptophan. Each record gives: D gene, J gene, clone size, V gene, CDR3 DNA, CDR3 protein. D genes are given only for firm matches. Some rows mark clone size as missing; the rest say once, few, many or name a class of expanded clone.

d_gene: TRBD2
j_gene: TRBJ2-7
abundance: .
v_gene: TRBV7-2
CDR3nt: TGTGCCAGCAGCTTCGGTAGATGGGCTAGCGGGAGTTACGAGCAGTACTTC
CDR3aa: CASSFGRWASGSYEQYF

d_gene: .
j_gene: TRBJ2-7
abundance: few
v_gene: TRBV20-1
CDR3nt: TGCAGTGCTAGTCCAGTCTACGAGCAGTACTTC
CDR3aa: CSASPVYEQYF

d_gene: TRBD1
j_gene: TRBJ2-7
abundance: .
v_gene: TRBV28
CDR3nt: TGTGCCAGCCTCCTAACGGGGGGACAGGGGGACTACGAGCAGTACTTC
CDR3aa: CASLLTGGQGDYEQYF

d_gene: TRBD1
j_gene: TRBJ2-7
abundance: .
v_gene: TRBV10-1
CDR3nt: TGCGCCAGCACTTCCGGGACAGGGGAAAACGAGCAGTACTTC
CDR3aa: CASTSGTGENEQYF

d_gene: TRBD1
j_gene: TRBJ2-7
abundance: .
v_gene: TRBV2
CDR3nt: TGTGCCAGCAAGGACAGGGAGCAGCGGTCGAGGTCCTACGAGCAGTACTTC
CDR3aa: CASKDREQRSRSYEQYF

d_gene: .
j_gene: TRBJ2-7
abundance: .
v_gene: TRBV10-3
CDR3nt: TGTGCCATCCCGGGTTTCTACGAGCAGTACTTC
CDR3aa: CAIPGFYEQYF

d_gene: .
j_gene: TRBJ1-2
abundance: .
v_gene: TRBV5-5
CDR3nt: TGTGCCAGCAGCTTCTCAGGGGTGCGTGGCTACACCTTC
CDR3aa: CASSFSGVRGYTF

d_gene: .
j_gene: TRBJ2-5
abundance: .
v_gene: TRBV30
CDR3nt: TGTGCCTGGAGTGTAGACAGCTCTCGAAAAGAGACCCAGTACTTC
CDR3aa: CAWSVDSSRKETQYF

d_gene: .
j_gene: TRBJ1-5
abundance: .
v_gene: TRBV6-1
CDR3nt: TGTGCCAGCAGTGAGGTTAGGCCCCAGCATTTT
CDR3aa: CASSEVRPQHF

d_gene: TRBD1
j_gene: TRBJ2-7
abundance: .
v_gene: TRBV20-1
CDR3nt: TGCAGTGCTAGTGTCCGGGACAGGGGAAACCTTGACTACGAGCAGTACTTC
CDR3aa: CSASVRDRGNLDYEQYF

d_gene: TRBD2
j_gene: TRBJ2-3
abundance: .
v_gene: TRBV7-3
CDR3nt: TGTGCCAGCAGCAGAAATCCCGGGACTAGCGTCAGAGATACGCAGTATTTT
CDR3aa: CASSRNPGTSVRDTQYF

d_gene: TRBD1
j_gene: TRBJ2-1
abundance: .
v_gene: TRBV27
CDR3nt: TGTGCCAGCAGACCAGGACAGGGCGGGTCCAATGAGCAGTTCTTC
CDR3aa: CASRPGQGGSNEQFF

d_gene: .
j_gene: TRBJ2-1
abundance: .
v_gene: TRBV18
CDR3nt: TGTGCCAGCTCACCACCGGGGGACTTTCACAATGAGCAGTTCTTC
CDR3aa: CASSPPGDFHNEQFF

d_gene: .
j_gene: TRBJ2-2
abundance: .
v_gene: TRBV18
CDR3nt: TGTGCCAGCTCACCCCCTGGACTCCACACCGGGGAGCTGTTTTTT
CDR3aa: CASSPPGLHTGELFF

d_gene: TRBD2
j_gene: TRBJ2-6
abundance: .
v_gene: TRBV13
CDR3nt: TGTGCCAGCAGGGCTAGCGGCTCTGGGGCCAACGTCCTGACTTTC
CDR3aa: CASRASGSGANVLTF

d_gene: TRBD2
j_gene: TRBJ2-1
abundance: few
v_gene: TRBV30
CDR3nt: TGTGCCTGGACCCCGGGACTAGCGGGAGTCCGCGGCGGGAATGAGCAGTTCTTC
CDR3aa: CAWTPGLAGVRGGNEQFF

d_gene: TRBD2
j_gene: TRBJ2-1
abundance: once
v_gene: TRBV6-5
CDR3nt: TGTGCCAGCAGTTACCGGGCTAGCGGGAGGCACAATGAGCAGTTCTTC
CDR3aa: CASSYRASGRHNEQFF

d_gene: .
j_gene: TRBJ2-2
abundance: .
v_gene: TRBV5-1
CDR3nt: TGCGCCAGCAGCCTAGGACAGTACACCGGGGAGCTGTTTTTT
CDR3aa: CASSLGQYTGELFF

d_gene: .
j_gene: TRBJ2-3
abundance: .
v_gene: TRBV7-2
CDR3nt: TGTGCCAGCAGCAAGCGGCAGGGGACCGTAGATACGCAGTATTTT
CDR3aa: CASSKRQGTVDTQYF

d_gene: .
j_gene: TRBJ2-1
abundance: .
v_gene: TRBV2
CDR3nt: TGTGCCAGCAAGTGGCAGATCAATGAGCAGTTCTTC
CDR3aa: CASKWQINEQFF

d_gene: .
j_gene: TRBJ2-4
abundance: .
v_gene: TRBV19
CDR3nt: TGTGCCAGTACCCCCACGGGTAGCGGTTTAGCCAAAAACATTCAGTACTTC
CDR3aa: CASTPTGSGLAKNIQYF

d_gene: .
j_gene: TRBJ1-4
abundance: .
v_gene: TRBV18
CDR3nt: TGTGCCAGCTCCATAGGGGCGGATGAAAAACTGTTTTTT
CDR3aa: CASSIGADEKLFF

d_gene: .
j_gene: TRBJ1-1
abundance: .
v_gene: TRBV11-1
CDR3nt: TGTGCCAGCAGCTTAGGGCGCAGGGGGAACACTGAAGCTTTCTTT
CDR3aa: CASSLGRRGNTEAFF

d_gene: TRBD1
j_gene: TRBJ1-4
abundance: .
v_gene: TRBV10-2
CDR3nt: TGCGCCAGCAGTGAGGTGGGACCGAGACAGGGCCAGGAAAAACTGTTTTTT
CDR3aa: CASSEVGPRQGQEKLFF

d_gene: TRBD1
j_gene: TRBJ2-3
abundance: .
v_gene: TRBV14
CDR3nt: TGTGCCAGCAGTCTCACAGGGGCCCGCACAGATACGCAGTATTTT
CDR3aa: CASSLTGARTDTQYF

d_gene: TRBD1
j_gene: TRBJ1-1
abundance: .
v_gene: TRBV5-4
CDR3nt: TGTGCCAGCAGCCAACGGACAGGGAACACTGAAGCTTTCTTT
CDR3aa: CASSQRTGNTEAFF